Below are 20 T cell receptor beta chains sequenced from a single sample in a study of naive and memory T cell subsets. Four PCR rounds used nested alpha and beta constant region primers plus the SP2 primer. Using its own MiXCR run on the UMI-ligation and nested PCR reads, TCRdb lists one record per CDR3 protein. The table includes around 33,000 distinct CDR3 sequences, about 6.2% detected once. As for treatment: skin biopsy from PPD injection site in Mantoux-positive individual. An oligonucleotide containing a UMI was ligated to the 3' end of TCR cDNA. The material sequenced was skin, taken from a tuberculin skin test site. All receptors derive from an adult in good health.

In this sample, this clonotype turned up a few times. The V and J genes are TRBV7-9 and TRBJ1-2; D unclear. Germline V lookup: CDR1 SEHNR, CDR2 FQNEAQ (reference sequence). The length of the CDR3 is 14 residues. V dropped 5 bases and J dropped 7 bases, with 17 bases sitting between them. CDR3 sequence: CASSPLNPWSGYTF. The CDR3 nucleotides are TGTGCCAGCAGCCCCTTGAACCCTTGGAGTGGCTACACCTTC.

This clonotype was counted between two and nine times. V and J are TRBV6-5 and TRBJ1-6; D is possibly TRBD1 (6 bases). V shed 0 bases and J shed 6 bases, with 21 bases lying between them. Germline CDR1 is MNHEY and CDR2 is SVGAGI. CDR3 size: 19 residues. The CDR3 bases are TGTGCCAGCAGTTACTCAGGGGGGCGCTCGTTTCGGGGTAATTCACCCCTCCACTTT. Residues: CASSYSGGRSFRGNSPLHF.

At least ten counts were recorded for this clonotype. The chain combines TRBV19 with TRBJ2-1; D is uncertain. CDR1 is LNHDA, CDR2 SQIVND, per germline (reference sequence). The V end was cut by 7 bases, the J end by 1 base, with 17 bases between. The CDR3 extends over 16 amino acids. Written as DNA, the CDR3 is TGTGCCAGTACCACCTCTCGAGGCCGGTCCTACAATGAGCAGTTCTTC. Protein: CASTTSRGRSYNEQFF.

This clonotype was detected many times. This chain links TRBV3-1 with TRBJ1-3; D unclear. Germline CDR1 and CDR2: LGHDT and YNNKEL (reference sequence). The germline V and J ends were trimmed by 1 base and 0 bases, with 13 bases remaining between them. The CDR3 sequence is 17 residues long. CDR3 region: CASSQAGMGNSGNTIYF. CDR3 DNA sequence: TGTGCCAGCAGCCAAGCCGGAATGGGGAACTCTGGAAACACCATATATTTT.

This clonotype rates as medium-sized. This sequence joins TRBV5-5 and TRBJ2-7; D perhaps matches TRBD2 (5 bases). Germline CDR1 and CDR2: SGHKS and YYEKEE (reference sequence). V shed 0 bases and J shed 2 bases, with 9 bases lying between them. This CDR3 spans 14 amino acids. CDR3 nucleotides: TGTGCCAGCAGCTTGGGAGGGCTACCCTACGAGCAGTACTTC. It is translated as CASSLGGLPYEQYF.

This clonotype has at least ten counts. V usage is TRBV20-1 and J usage is TRBJ1-1; no clear D gene. Germline lookup yields CDR1 DFQATT and CDR2 SNEGSKA (reference sequence). V lost 0 bases, J lost 9 bases, and 5 bases lay in between. CDR3 length equals 10 residues. CDR3 DNA: TGCAGTGCTAGAGAAGTGAAAGCTTTCTTT. Protein sequence: CSAREVKAFF.

This clonotype was detected only a few times. J is TRBJ1-2 and V is TRBV27; 8 nucleotides align to TRBD1. The CDR3 loop spans 14 amino acids. Germline V gene data show CDR1 as MNHEY and CDR2 as SMNVEV (reference sequence). After removal of 5 bases from V and 8 bases from J, the junction contained 10 bases not matched to a gene. CDR3: CASSPDGQGRGYTF. In DNA form, the CDR3 reads TGTGCCAGCAGTCCAGATGGACAGGGTAGAGGCTACACCTTC.

This clonotype appeared many times. The chain uses TRBV14 and TRBJ2-7; possible D gene TRBD1, 5 bases. CDR1 SGHDN and CDR2 FVKESK come from the germline V gene. The CDR3 has 14 residues. V lost 3 bases to trimming and J lost 0 bases, with 9 bases between them. CDR3: CASSQGRDSYEQYF. In nucleotides, the CDR3 is TGTGCCAGCAGCCAGGGCAGGGACTCCTACGAGCAGTACTTC.

This clonotype was counted many times. The chain employs TRBV7-4 and TRBJ1-2; 7 bases are shared with TRBD1. J gave up 4 bases and V 7 bases, and 9 bases lay outside the gene matches. The CDR3 consists of 14 residues. Germline-derived CDR1 and CDR2 are SGHVT and SQSDAQ. Here the CDR3 DNA reads TGTGCCAGCACCCTTAGGGACAGCCTCTATGGCTACACCTTC. Translating it yields CASTLRDSLYGYTF.

This clonotype was picked up a small number of times. The rearrangement uses TRBV27 and TRBJ1-1; D is undetermined. Trimming shortened V by 5 bases and J by 7 bases, and 11 bases separated the two germline ends. Germline-derived CDR1 and CDR2 are MNHEY and SMNVEV (reference sequence). This CDR3 is built from 12 residues. CDR3 DNA sequence: TGTGCCAGCAGTGCCAGTCTGGGTGAAGCTTTCTTT. Its protein product is CASSASLGEAFF.

This clonotype was detected ten times or more. V gene TRBV12-5 combines with J gene TRBJ1-3; D ambiguous. In germline, CDR1 is LGHNT, CDR2 FRNRAP. The CDR3 spans 15 residues. The V and J ends lost 1 base and 2 bases respectively, with 9 bases between them. The CDR3 coding sequence is TGTGCTAGTGGTTTGGCCACCGGGGCTGGAAACACCATATATTTT. Encoded protein: CASGLATGAGNTIYF.

In this sample, this clonotype turned up a few times. The chain employs TRBV10-1 and TRBJ2-1; 9 bases map to TRBD2. Per germline, CDR1 WNHNN and CDR2 SYGVQD (reference sequence). J was trimmed by 4 bases and V by 0 bases; bases with no gene match: 4. The CDR3 loop spans 16 amino acids. CDR3 nucleotide sequence: TGCGCCAGCAGTGAGTCGAGCGCGGGGGGGTACAATGAGCAGTTCTTC. It is translated as CASSESSAGGYNEQFF.

This clonotype was counted many times. The V call is TRBV7-2, the J call TRBJ2-3, with D possibly called TRBD1 or TRBD2 (5 bases each). Germline assignment: CDR1 SGHTA and CDR2 FQGNSA. The CDR3 loop spans 14 amino acids. With 6 bases removed from V and 6 bases from J, the gap between germline ends came to 16 bases. In nucleotides, the CDR3 is TGTGCCAGCAGTACGGGGCCCGGCGGGGATACGCAGTATTTT. As protein: CASSTGPGGDTQYF.

This clonotype was recorded at least ten times. The rearrangement joins TRBV6-5 to TRBJ2-3; D might be TRBD1 (5 bases). Between the trimmed V and J ends, which lost 6 bases and 9 bases, there was a span of 13 bases. There are 12 residues in the CDR3. Germline assignment: CDR1 MNHEY and CDR2 SVGAGI. This chain's CDR3 is CASRTVQATQYF. In nucleotides, the CDR3 is TGTGCCAGCAGGACGGTACAGGCCACGCAGTATTTT.

In this sample, this clonotype turned up many times. The junction shows a germline mismatch at one end, possibly a read error. The chain has TRBV12-3 or TRBV12-4 and TRBJ1-4, with 7 bases matching TRBD1. The CDR3 contains 12 residues. The CDR3 here is CASSLIGGTVIF. In nucleotides, the CDR3 is TGTGCCAGCAGTTTGATCGGGGGGACAGTGATTTTT.

This clonotype was counted many times. V is TRBV2 and J is TRBJ2-5, with unresolved D. This CDR3 has 11 residues. Germline V lookup: CDR1 SNHLY, CDR2 FYNNEI. With 3 bases removed from V and 7 bases from J, the gap between germline ends came to 6 bases. DNA of the CDR3: TGTGCCAGCAGTGAGCCTAGGACCCAGTACTTC. It yields the protein CASSEPRTQYF.

The chain joins TRBV6-6 to TRBJ1-1; D possibly corresponds to TRBD1 (6 bases). Germline V gives CDR1 MNHNY, CDR2 SVGAGI (reference sequence). CDR3 length equals 15 residues. Deletions cut 6 bases from V and 5 bases from J, with 19 bases between. The CDR3 region is CASRAGGGLRTEAFF. The CDR3 DNA reads as TGTGCCAGCAGGGCAGGTGGGGGGCTGAGGACTGAAGCTTTCTTT.

The chain links TRBV2 to TRBJ2-7; D is uncertain. There are 15 residues in the CDR3. Germline V gives CDR1 SNHLY, CDR2 FYNNEI. The V and J ends lost 0 bases and 2 bases respectively, with 11 bases between them. The CDR3 bases are TGTGCCAGCAGTGAAGCCAGGACCGTTCCCTACGAGCAGTACTTC. Its protein product is CASSEARTVPYEQYF.

This clonotype was seen ten or more times. J is TRBJ1-1 and V is TRBV10-1, with D possibly TRBD1 on 5 matching bases. The V and J ends lost 3 bases and 5 bases respectively, with 13 bases between them. The germline CDR1 and CDR2 sequences are WNHNN and SYGVQD (reference sequence). This CDR3 contains 14 residues. CDR3 loop: CASSDSPGTTEAFF. CDR3 in DNA: TGCGCCAGCAGTGACAGTCCAGGGACGACTGAAGCTTTCTTT.

This clonotype appeared a few times. A much larger clone lies one base from this, so it may be a read error. This sequence joins TRBV3-1 and TRBJ1-1; D uncertain. The germline V gene encodes CDR1 LGHDT and CDR2 YNNKEL (reference sequence). The CDR3 has 14 residues. Between the trimmed V and J ends, which lost 2 bases and 1 base, there was a span of 8 bases. The CDR3 loop is CASSQRSRNTEAFF. The CDR3 DNA is TGTGCCAGCAGCCAAAGGAGCAGGAACACTGAAGCTTTCTTT.